This T cell receptor beta chain was captured by sequencing in a study of post-analysis software for immune sequencing data. This CDR3 comprises 13 residues. Germline V CDR1 and CDR2: MNHEY, SVGAGI. V lost 2 bases to trimming and J lost 3 bases, with 7 bases between them. Turning to this clonotype: What it recognizes is unknown.

Study results and caveats: Higher frequency in patients than in controls was seen for roughly five TRBV segments, with TRBV5-6, TRBV5-1 and TRBV20-1 among them. Samples prepared in the same batch strongly co-clustered by F measure.

Unique molecular identifiers tagged the TCR beta cDNA libraries. T cells numbering about 0.85 to 10 million yielded cDNA molecules that totaled about 500,000. TCRdb re-derived calls from the PCR reads in MiXCR, one entry per CDR3 protein. Of about 770,000 distinct CDR3 sequences in the sample, about 45% are singletons; the top ten hold just under 5%. This sequence originates from a girl under 18 with multiple sclerosis. This rearrangement joins TRBV6-5 to TRBJ2-5, with D unresolved. Sequencing was performed on blood. Here the CDR3 DNA reads TGTGCCAGCAGTTACAGTCTTGAAGAGACCCAGTACTTC. It is translated as CASSYSLEETQYF.